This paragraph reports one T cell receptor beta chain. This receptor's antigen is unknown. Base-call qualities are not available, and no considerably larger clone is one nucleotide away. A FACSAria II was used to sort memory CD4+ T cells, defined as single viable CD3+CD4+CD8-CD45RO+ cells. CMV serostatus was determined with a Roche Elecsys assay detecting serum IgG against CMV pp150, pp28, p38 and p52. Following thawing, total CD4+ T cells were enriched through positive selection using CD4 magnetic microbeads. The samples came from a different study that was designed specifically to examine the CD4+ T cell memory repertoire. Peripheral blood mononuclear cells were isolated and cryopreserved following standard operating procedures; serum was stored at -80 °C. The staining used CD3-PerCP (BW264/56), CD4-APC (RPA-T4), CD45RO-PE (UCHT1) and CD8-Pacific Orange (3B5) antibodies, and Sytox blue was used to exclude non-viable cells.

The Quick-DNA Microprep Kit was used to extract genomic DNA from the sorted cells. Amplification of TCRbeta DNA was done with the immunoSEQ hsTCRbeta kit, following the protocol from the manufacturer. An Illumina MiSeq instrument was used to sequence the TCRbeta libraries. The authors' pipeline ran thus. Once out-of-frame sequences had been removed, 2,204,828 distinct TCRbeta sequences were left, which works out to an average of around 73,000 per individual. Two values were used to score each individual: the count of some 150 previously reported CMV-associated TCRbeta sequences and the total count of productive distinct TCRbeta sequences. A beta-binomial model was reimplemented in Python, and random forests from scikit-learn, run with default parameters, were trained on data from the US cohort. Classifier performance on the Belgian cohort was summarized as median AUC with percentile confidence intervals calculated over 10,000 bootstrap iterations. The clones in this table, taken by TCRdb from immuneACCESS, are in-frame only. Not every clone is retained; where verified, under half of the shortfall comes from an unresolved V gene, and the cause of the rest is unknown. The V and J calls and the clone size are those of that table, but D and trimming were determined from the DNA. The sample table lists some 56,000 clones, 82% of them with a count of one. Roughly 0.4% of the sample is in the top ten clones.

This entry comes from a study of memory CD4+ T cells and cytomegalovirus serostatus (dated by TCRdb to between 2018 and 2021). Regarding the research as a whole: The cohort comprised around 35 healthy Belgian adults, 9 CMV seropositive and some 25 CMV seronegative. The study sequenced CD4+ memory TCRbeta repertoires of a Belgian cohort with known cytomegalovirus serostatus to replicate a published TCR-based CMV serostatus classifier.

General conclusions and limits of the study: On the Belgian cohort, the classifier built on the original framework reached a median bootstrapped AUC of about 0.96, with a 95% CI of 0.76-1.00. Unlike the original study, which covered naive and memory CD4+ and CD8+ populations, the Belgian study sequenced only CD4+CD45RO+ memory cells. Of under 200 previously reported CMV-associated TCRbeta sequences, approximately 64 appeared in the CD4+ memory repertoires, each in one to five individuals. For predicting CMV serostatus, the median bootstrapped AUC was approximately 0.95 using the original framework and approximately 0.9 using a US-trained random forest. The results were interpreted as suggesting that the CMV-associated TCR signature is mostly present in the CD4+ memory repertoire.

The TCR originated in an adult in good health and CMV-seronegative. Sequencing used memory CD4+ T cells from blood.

The CDR3 loop reads CASSLLTLRGNNEQFF. Read as DNA, the sequence is TGTGCCAGCAGTTTATTAACCCTAAGGGGAAACAATGAGCAGTTCTTC. In this chain, TRBV28 is recombined with TRBJ2-1; possibly the D gene is TRBD1, per 5 matching bases. There are 16 amino acids in the CDR3, from cysteine to phenylalanine inclusive. The read is trimmed to its CDR3 DNA, 48 bases read in frame from base 1. V is cut by 1 base and J by 5 bases, and the space between the germline ends is 15 bases. The germline V gene specifies MDHEN as CDR1 and SYDVKM as CDR2. Reference TRBV28 and TRBJ2-1 proteins supply the regions before and after the CDR3; the full variable domain is: DVKVTQSSRYLVKRTGEKVFLECVQDMDHENMFWYRQDPGLGLRLIYFSYDVKMKEKGDIPEGYSVSREKKERFSLILESASTNQTSMYLCASSLLTLRGNNEQFFGPGTRLTVL.